One sample yielded the 12 T cell receptor beta chains listed below, sequenced in a study of cytotoxic CD8 clonotypes in ibrutinib-treated CLL. Measured with immunoSEQ multiplex PCR; TCRdb has only the in-frame clones, and not every one. The sample contains over 45,000 clones, over 55% of which appear only once. The sample here was PBMCs, taken after 24 months of ibrutinib treatment. These receptors were obtained from a human donor with chronic lymphocytic leukemia.

The chain uses TRBV4-1 and TRBJ2-5, with unresolved D. CDR1 and CDR2 from the germline V gene are MGHRA and YSYEKL. The CDR3 runs 16 residues. Trimming took 1 base from V and 2 from J, leaving 14 bases between them. The CDR3 coding sequence is TGCGCCAGCAGCCAAGGGAGTCACCCTAGTCAAGAGACCCAGTACTTC. Translation gives CASSQGSHPSQETQYF.

The V and J genes are TRBV5-1 and TRBJ1-4; D is uncertain. V was cut by 0 bases and J by 8 bases, with 8 bases left in between. There are 13 residues in the CDR3. Germline CDR1 SGHRS, CDR2 YFSETQ. The CDR3 here is CASSLVGMEKLFF. As DNA, the CDR3 is TGCGCCAGCAGCTTGGTGGGAATGGAAAAACTGTTTTTT.

V is TRBV11-1 and J is TRBJ2-2, with D possibly matching TRBD1 (6 bases). Germline lookup yields CDR1 SGHAT and CDR2 FQDESV (reference sequence). The CDR3 is 15 residues long. V lost 5 bases and J 5 bases, leaving 15 bases between the germline ends. DNA for the CDR3: TGTGCCAGCAGCCCTTCTGTAAGGGGGACCGGGGAGCTGTTTTTT. Protein: CASSPSVRGTGELFF.

The V and J genes are TRBV28 and TRBJ1-2, with 11 bases identical to TRBD1. CDR1 MDHEN and CDR2 SYDVKM come from the germline V gene. This CDR3 has 14 residues. The junction had 5 bases not matched to a gene; V was cut back by 6 bases and J by 5 bases. This chain's CDR3 is CASRVGQGVYGYTF. As DNA, the CDR3 is TGTGCCAGCAGGGTGGGACAGGGGGTATATGGCTACACCTTC.

The rearrangement uses TRBV27 and TRBJ2-1, with 8 bases aligning to TRBD2. CDR3 size: 18 residues. Unmatched junction bases numbered 11, after V lost 4 bases and J lost 0 bases. CDR1 and CDR2 from the germline V gene are MNHEY and SMNVEV (reference sequence). This CDR3 reads CASSYLTGLAYSYNEQFF. CDR3 coding DNA: TGTGCCAGCAGTTACCTAACTGGACTAGCTTACTCCTACAATGAGCAGTTCTTC.

The chain carries TRBV19 and TRBJ1-4; perhaps TRBD1 as D (6 bases). V gave up 5 bases and J gave up 7 bases, with 17 bases separating them. Germline-derived CDR1 and CDR2 are LNHDA and SQIVND (reference sequence). The CDR3 is 15 amino acids. The CDR3 nucleotides are TGTGCCAGTAGTTCTTCAACAGGGTACCGTGAAAAACTGTTTTTT. The encoded protein is CASSSSTGYREKLFF.

This clone was detected many times. The chain joins TRBV2 to TRBJ1-2; TRBD1 might be the D (5 bases). Between the trimmed V and J ends, which lost 4 bases and 8 bases, there was a span of 11 bases. The CDR3 loop spans 12 amino acids. CDR1 SNHLY and CDR2 FYNNEI come from the germline V gene. The CDR3 nucleotides read TGTGCCAGCAGTGCGGGACCACCGGGCTACACCTTC. This gives the protein CASSAGPPGYTF.

This clone appeared many times. The rearrangement joins TRBV6-1 to TRBJ1-1; D is uncertain. The CDR3 consists of 13 residues. V lost 3 bases, J lost 5 bases, and 10 bases lay in between. Germline CDR1 MNHNS, CDR2 SASEGT. CDR3 in amino acids: CASSDLPGTEAFF. CDR3 in DNA: TGTGCCAGCAGTGATCTGCCGGGGACTGAAGCTTTCTTT.

Comment on this clone: The junction shows a germline mismatch at one end, possibly a read error. J is TRBJ1-2 and V is TRBV5-1, with D unresolved. Germline V CDR1 and CDR2: SGHRS, YFSETQ. This CDR3 comprises 18 residues. The CDR3 here is CVSSLELGSATKDYGYTF. The CDR3 nucleotides are TGCGTCAGCAGCTTGGAGTTAGGCAGCGCCACAAAAGACTATGGCTACACCTTC.

CDR3 coding DNA: TGTGCCTGGAGTGAAGGGGCACGTACAGATACGCAGTATTTT. It is translated as CAWSEGARTDTQYF. The chain links TRBV30 to TRBJ2-3; maybe TRBD1 (5 bases). There are 14 residues in the CDR3. Germline loops: CDR1 GTSNPN, CDR2 SVGIG (reference sequence). Trimming took off 1 base at V and 3 bases at J, with 11 bases between the two ends. Full variable domain (missing parts from reference TRBV30 and TRBJ2-3): SQTIHQWPATLVQPVGSPLSLECTVEGTSNPNLYWYRQAAGRGLQLLFYSVGIGQISSEVPQNLSASRPQDRQFILSSKKLLLSDSGFYLCAWSEGARTDTQYFGPGTRLTVL.

This clone was seen a single time. This chain uses TRBV21-1 with TRBJ2-6; the D segment call TRBD2 is taken from the table without a DNA check. TRBV21-1 is a listed pseudogene. The CDR3 has 19 residues. The CDR3 DNA follows: TGTGCCAGCAGCAAATGGGCGCGGGAGTGCGCGGCGGGGGCCAACGTCCTGACTTTC. Translation gives CASSKWARECAAGANVLTF.

This sequence joins TRBV28 and TRBJ2-7, with D tentatively TRBD2 (6 bases). The V gene's germline CDR1 is MDHEN and CDR2 SYDVKM. The CDR3 runs to 14 residues. Trimming stripped 3 bases from V and 3 bases from J, with 12 bases between. The CDR3 sequence: CASSFGTLIYEQYF. For the CDR3, the DNA is TGTGCCAGCAGTTTCGGGACTCTAATCTACGAGCAGTACTTC.